What follows are 18 T cell receptor beta chains derived from one specimen sequenced in a study of blood T cell repertoires in COVID-19. TCRdb's table, derived via immunoSEQ multiplex PCR, lists solely in-frame clones and lacks some. This repertoire shows approximately 230,000 clones, around 82% found once; its top ten account for 4.9%. The sequencing sample was made of peripheral blood. The receptor set was obtained from a woman over 75 with active or convalescent COVID-19.

This chain uses TRBV29-1 with TRBJ1-2; D gene unclear. This CDR3 has 13 residues. Trimming shortened V by 7 bases and J by 2 bases, and 14 bases separated the two germline ends. Germline V lookup: CDR1 SQVTM, CDR2 ANQGSEA. CDR3 nucleotides: TGCAGCGCCGGGGATGCCGTAAACTATGGCTACACCTTC. Protein sequence: CSAGDAVNYGYTF.

The chain employs TRBV5-1 and TRBJ1-6; a possible D gene is TRBD1 (6 bases). The CDR3 runs 16 residues. The V and J ends lost 4 bases and 7 bases respectively, with 18 bases between them. CDR1 and CDR2 (germline): SGHRS, YFSETQ. CDR3 nucleotides: TGCGCCAGCAGCGAGTCCCCGACAGGTACAAATTCACCCCTCCACTTT. Translation: CASSESPTGTNSPLHF.

The chain uses TRBV27 and TRBJ1-4; D may be TRBD1 (5 bases). This CDR3 is 17 amino acids long. CDR1 is MNHEY and CDR2 is SMNVEV in the germline V gene (reference sequence). The V end lost 6 bases, the J end lost 6 bases, and 23 bases lay between the germline ends. The CDR3 here is CASRTTTGTSGDEKLFF. The CDR3 DNA is TGTGCCAGCAGGACCACAACCGGGACTTCGGGGGATGAAAAACTGTTTTTT.

The CDR3 region has the DNA TGTGCCAGTAGTATAGCAGATCGCGAAAAACTGTTTTTT. Translating it yields CASSIADREKLFF. The V gene is TRBV19, the J gene TRBJ1-4; D remains unclear. Trimming removed 1 base from V and 8 bases from J, with 8 bases in between. The CDR3 is 13 amino acids. Germline CDR1 and CDR2: LNHDA and SQIVND (reference sequence). Filled out from reference TRBV19 and TRBJ1-4, the complete variable domain reads DGGITQSPKYLFRKEGQNVTLSCEQNLNHDAMYWYRQDPGQGLRLIYYSQIVNDFQKGDIAEGYSVSREKKESFPLTVTSAQKNPTAFYLCASSIADREKLFFGSGTQLSVL.

The chain links TRBV19 to TRBJ1-2; 7 nucleotides agree with TRBD1. CDR1 is LNHDA and CDR2 is SQIVND in the germline V gene (reference sequence). V shed 4 bases, J shed 10 bases, and the junction held 6 bases outside the gene matches. The CDR3 is made up of 12 amino acids. CDR3 nucleotide sequence: TGTGCCAGTAGTACCACGACAGGGTTCTACACCTTC. Translation: CASSTTTGFYTF.

The chain carries TRBV18 and TRBJ1-6; weak D call: TRBD1 (5 bases). V was clipped by 1 base and J by 9 bases, with 13 bases between them. This CDR3 region has 15 residues. Germline assignment: CDR1 KGHSH and CDR2 LQKENI. CDR3: CASSPRSGGPSPLHF. In DNA, the CDR3 is TGTGCCAGCTCACCACGATCGGGGGGACCTTCACCCCTCCACTTT.

The chain couples TRBV11-2 to TRBJ2-4; D is unclear. The V end lost 5 bases, the J end lost 6 bases, and 11 bases lay between the germline ends. CDR1 and CDR2 from the germline V gene are SGHAT and FQNNGV. The CDR3 has 13 amino acids. CDR3 nucleotides: TGTGCCAGCAGCCGTGACAAAGCAAACATTCAGTACTTC. Its translation: CASSRDKANIQYF.

V and J are TRBV18 and TRBJ1-2, with 12 bases identical to TRBD1. The germline V gene encodes CDR1 KGHSH and CDR2 LQKENI. The CDR3 sequence is 16 residues long. V was clipped by 3 bases and J by 8 bases; unmatched bases: 10. The CDR3 here is CASSPPGQGALRGYTF. The CDR3 DNA reads as TGTGCCAGCTCACCGCCGGGACAGGGGGCATTGAGGGGCTACACCTTC. The whole variable domain, filled in from reference TRBV18 and TRBJ1-2, reads NAGVMQNPRHLVRRRGQEARLRCSPMKGHSHVYWYRQLPEEGLKFMVYLQKENIIDESGMPKERFSAEFPKEGPSILRIQQVVRGDSAAYFCASSPPGQGALRGYTFGSGTRLTVV.

The genes are TRBV10-3 and TRBJ1-1, with D unclear. Trimming took 9 bases from V and 2 from J, leaving 10 bases between them. There are 12 residues in the CDR3. The V gene's germline CDR1 is ENHRY and CDR2 SYGVKD. The CDR3 nucleotides are TGTGCCATTTCCAGTCCAAACACTGAAGCTTTCTTT. It specifies CAISSPNTEAFF.

This chain joins TRBV5-1 and TRBJ2-2, with 7 bases lining up with TRBD2. Per the germline V gene, CDR1 is SGHRS and CDR2 is YFSETQ. With 2 bases clipped from V and 2 bases from J, the junction kept 12 bases outside the gene matches. There are 18 residues in the CDR3. CDR3 sequence (DNA): TGCGCCAGCAGCTTCACCATTACTAGCGAGAGTAACACCGGGGAGCTGTTTTTT. This gives the protein CASSFTITSESNTGELFF. The whole variable domain, remainder taken from reference TRBV5-1 and TRBJ2-2, is KAGVTQTPRYLIKTRGQQVTLSCSPISGHRSVSWYQQTPGQGLQFLFEYFSETQRNKGNFPGRFSGRQFSNSRSEMNVSTLELGDSALYLCASSFTITSESNTGELFFGEGSRLTVL.

V usage is TRBV2 and J usage is TRBJ1-1, with a weak D call TRBD1 (5 bases). The germline V gene has CDR1 SNHLY and CDR2 FYNNEI. The CDR3 runs 13 residues. Trimming took off 2 bases at V and 7 bases at J, with 11 bases between the two ends. CDR3 bases: TGTGCCAGCAGTGAAAGGGGAACGGATGAAGCTTTCTTT. This encodes CASSERGTDEAFF.

This clone was counted a few times. The chain recombines TRBV5-1 with TRBJ1-3; perhaps TRBD1 as D (5 bases). CDR3 length: 16 residues. The germline V gene encodes CDR1 SGHRS and CDR2 YFSETQ. Trimming shortened V by 4 bases and J by 0 bases, and 14 bases separated the two germline ends. The CDR3 loop is CASSALQASSGNTIYF. In DNA, the CDR3 is TGCGCCAGCAGCGCCTTACAGGCTTCCTCTGGAAACACCATATATTTT.

CDR3 region: CASGTAGGPGNTIYF. The CDR3 DNA reads TGTGCCAGTGGTACGGCGGGGGGGCCTGGAAACACCATATATTTT. This chain connects TRBV19 to TRBJ1-3; D may be TRBD1 (6 bases). The germline gives CDR1 LNHDA, CDR2 SQIVND (reference sequence). CDR3 length: 15 amino acids. Trimming shortened V by 8 bases and J by 2 bases, and 16 bases separated the two germline ends.

The chain employs TRBV15 and TRBJ1-6; 8 nucleotides agree with TRBD1. CDR3 length: 15 amino acids. V dropped 0 bases and J dropped 7; count of bases not matched to a gene: 2. Per the germline V gene, CDR1 is LNHNV and CDR2 is YYDKDF (reference sequence). In DNA form, the CDR3 reads TGTGCCACCAGCAGAGATCGGACAGGGAATTCACCCCTCCACTTT. Amino acids: CATSRDRTGNSPLHF.

CDR3 protein: CASSSGQGPEKLFF. For the CDR3, the DNA is TGTGCCAGCAGTTCGGGACAGGGGCCCGAAAAACTGTTTTTT. V and J are TRBV28 and TRBJ1-4; 10 positions agree with TRBD1. Unmatched junction bases numbered 4, after V lost 4 bases and J lost 8 bases. Germline V CDR1 and CDR2: MDHEN, SYDVKM. The CDR3 has 14 amino acids.

This chain links TRBV19 with TRBJ2-7; the match to TRBD2 covers 7 bases. This CDR3 spans 13 amino acids. Looked up from germline, CDR1 is LNHDA and CDR2 is SQIVND (reference sequence). Trimming cost V 3 bases and J 3 bases; bases outside gene matches: 2. The CDR3 DNA reads as TGTGCCAGTAGTATCGGACTAGACTACGAGCAGTACTTC. It yields the protein CASSIGLDYEQYF.

The chain joins TRBV10-1 to TRBJ1-1, with D uncertain. Trimming took off 2 bases at V and 11 bases at J, with 24 bases between the two ends. This CDR3 has 16 residues. Germline CDR1 WNHNN, CDR2 SYGVQD (reference sequence). CDR3 in amino acids: CASSEVDGRSPGEAFF. The CDR3 bases are TGCGCCAGCAGTGAGGTCGACGGGAGGAGCCCCGGTGAGGCTTTCTTT.

This chain links TRBV6-1 with TRBJ2-3; D gene ambiguous. With 2 bases removed from V and 0 bases from J, the gap between germline ends came to 24 bases. Germline V CDR1 and CDR2: MNHNS, SASEGT. The CDR3 has 20 amino acids. Here the CDR3 DNA reads TGTGCCAGCAGTGAATGGATGCGAAGCGCGGCCATCTCTAGCACAGATACGCAGTATTTT. Protein product: CASSEWMRSAAISSTDTQYF.